The 7 T cell receptor beta chains below come from one sample, sequenced in a study of shared T cell receptors in the human thymus. Assay used: immunoSEQ multiplex PCR; TCRdb lists only in-frame clones, some missing. The sample has fewer than 700,000 clones, roughly 88% seen once; the top ten hold roughly 0.0097%. The data also belong to a second study, concerning human thymus T cells.

Source material: thymocytes. The source is a boy in the first two years of life with a congenital heart defect.

This CDR3 reads CAWSPPLAGVRDEQFF. In DNA form, the CDR3 reads TGTGCCTGGAGCCCACCTCTCGCGGGAGTAAGAGATGAGCAGTTCTTC. V is TRBV30 and J is TRBJ2-1, with 7 nucleotides matching TRBD2. Germline trimming cut 3 bases from V and 8 bases from J; bases unmatched to any gene: 16. The germline CDR1 and CDR2 sequences are GTSNPN and SVGIG (reference sequence). The CDR3 is made up of 16 amino acids.

J is TRBJ2-5 and V is TRBV30, with D perhaps matching TRBD1 (5 bases). Germline V CDR1 and CDR2: GTSNPN, SVGIG (reference sequence). The CDR3 length is 15 residues. Deletions cut 3 bases from V and 5 bases from J, with 19 bases between. DNA for the CDR3: TGTGCCTGGAGGGCCTTGGAAGGGGCCGGGGAGACCCAGTACTTC. Its translation is CAWRALEGAGETQYF.

This sequence joins TRBV27 and TRBJ2-7; 7 positions agree with TRBD1. CDR3 length: 13 amino acids. Trimming removed 3 bases from V and 7 bases from J; junction bases left unmatched: 6. CDR1 and CDR2 from the germline V gene are MNHEY and SMNVEV (reference sequence). The CDR3 here is CASSFRGLWEQYF. CDR3 nucleotide sequence: TGTGCCAGCAGTTTTAGGGGGCTATGGGAGCAGTACTTC.

In DNA, the CDR3 is TGCGCCAGCAGCCCTGACAGGGCGGATGAAAAACTGTTTTTT. Translation gives CASSPDRADEKLFF. The chain carries TRBV4-3 and TRBJ1-4; 7 nucleotides match TRBD1. The CDR3 covers 14 residues. V lost 4 bases and J lost 6; bases outside the gene matches: 5. The germline gives CDR1 LGHNA, CDR2 YSLEER.

The chain links TRBV6-6 to TRBJ1-2, with 7 nucleotides matching TRBD1. The germline CDR1 and CDR2 sequences are MNHNY and SVGAGI (reference sequence). J lost 2 bases, V lost 2 bases, and 8 bases had no gene match. There are 16 residues in the CDR3. CDR3: CASSYTQQGRNYGYTF. The CDR3 DNA reads as TGTGCCAGCAGTTACACCCAACAGGGGAGAAACTATGGCTACACCTTC.

The rearrangement uses TRBV5-6 and TRBJ2-5; TRBD2 agrees at 8 bases. V lost 4 bases to trimming and J lost 0 bases; unmatched junction nucleotides: 11. Germline-derived CDR1 and CDR2 are SGHDT and YYEEEE. The CDR3 loop spans 17 amino acids. CDR3 DNA: TGTGCCAGCAGCCTCGGGGGGGGCGGGAGGTACCAAGAGACCCAGTACTTC. Amino acids: CASSLGGGGRYQETQYF.

J is TRBJ2-7 and V is TRBV4-1, with a tentative D call TRBD2 (5 bases). This CDR3 contains 15 residues. CDR1 and CDR2 from the germline V gene are MGHRA and YSYEKL. V lost 0 bases to trimming and J lost 2 bases, with 11 bases between them. The CDR3 protein is CASSQEGSGAYEQYF. CDR3 DNA sequence: TGCGCCAGCAGCCAAGAGGGGTCCGGGGCCTACGAGCAGTACTTC.